This T cell receptor (beta chain) originates from a study of blood T cell repertoires in COVID-19 (dated by TCRdb to about 2020). Broadly, across the study: Samples covering the acute and convalescent phases of COVID-19 were provided by collaborators in the United States, Italy and Spain. Where available, HLA class I and class II types were taken from metadata supplied by the sample provider and were not determined by assay-based typing. Samples were obtained from the ongoing ImmuneRACE study (first 160 participants) and from roughly 1,300 subjects provided by 6 global collaborators. The repertoires were released in a freely available public database meant as a resource for research on the immune response to SARS-CoV-2. Sample metadata almost always included a de-identified subject ID, COVID-19 status, age in years and sex. Subjects who had been exposed to COVID-19, were actively infected with it, or had recovered from it provided the deeply sampled blood TCRbeta repertoires that made up the dataset. The material from the prospective study consisted of cDNA or gDNA derived from T cells, B-cell-depleted T cells, or PBMCs. Study-wide findings and limitations: The quantity of clinical and demographic metadata differed by source and by participant and was supplied without curation.

Whole blood was collected in K2EDTA tubes by collaborating institutions according to the institutions' own protocols. Collaborator samples were shipped for TCRbeta analysis as frozen whole blood, isolated PBMCs, or DNA extracted from either sample type. TCRbeta CDR3 regions were amplified from genomic DNA by means of the immunoSEQ Assay, a bias-controlled multiplex PCR. Under the source paper's analysis protocol: Nucleated cell counts per sample were estimated from amplification of reference gene primers within the assay. To quantify the absolute abundance of each unique TCRbeta CDR3 rearrangement, sequence reads were collapsed and filtered. For each sample, productive Simpson clonality was calculated as the square root of Simpson's diversity index across productive rearrangements. TCRdb re-hosts the immuneACCESS table, in-frame sequences only. Its copies lack some clones; in the studies checked, an unresolved V gene accounts for under half of them, and the cause for the rest is not known. The V and J calls and clone size come from that table; D and trimming were worked out from the DNA. The sample table lists approximately 210,000 clones, over 80% of them with a count of one. The ten largest clonotypes hold about 2.5% of the sample.

The CDR3, from cysteine to phenylalanine, totals 14 residues. Only the CDR3 DNA is retained, 42 bases long and in frame from the first base. Trimming takes 4 bases from V and 7 bases from J, and the germline ends sit 12 bases apart. The germline V gene (reference sequence) sets CDR1 to SGHNT and CDR2 to YYREEE. As to this clone: The clone's antigen remains unknown. The record has no base qualities; no much larger clone is one base away.

The sequenced material came from peripheral blood. Recombination connected TRBV5-4 to TRBJ1-6; TRBD1 could be the D gene, as 5 bases match. This receptor was taken from a woman between 65 and 79 years old with active or convalescent COVID-19. The CDR3 protein: CASSQRGRNSPLHF. The nucleotide sequence is TGTGCCAGCAGCCAAAGGGGTCGGAATTCACCCCTCCACTTT.